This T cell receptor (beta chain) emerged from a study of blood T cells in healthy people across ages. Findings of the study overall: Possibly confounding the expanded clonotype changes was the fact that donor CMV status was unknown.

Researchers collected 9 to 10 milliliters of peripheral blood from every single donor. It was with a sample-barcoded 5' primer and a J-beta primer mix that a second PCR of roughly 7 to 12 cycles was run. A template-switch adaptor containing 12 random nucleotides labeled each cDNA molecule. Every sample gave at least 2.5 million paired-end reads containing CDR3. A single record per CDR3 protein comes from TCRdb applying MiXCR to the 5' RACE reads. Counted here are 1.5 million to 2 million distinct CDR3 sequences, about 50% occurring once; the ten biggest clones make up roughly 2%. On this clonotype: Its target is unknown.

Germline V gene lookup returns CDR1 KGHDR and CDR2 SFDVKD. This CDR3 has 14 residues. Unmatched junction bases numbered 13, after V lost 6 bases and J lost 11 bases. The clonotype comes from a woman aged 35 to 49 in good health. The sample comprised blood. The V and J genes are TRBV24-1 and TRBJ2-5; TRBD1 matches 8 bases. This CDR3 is CATSSGGLFNEQYF. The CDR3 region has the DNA TGTGCCACCAGTTCAGGGGGCCTTTTCAATGAGCAGTACTTC.